This TCR beta chain was identified in a study of cytotoxic CD8 clonotypes in ibrutinib-treated CLL. Across the study: Partial response occurred in 24 patients and complete response in 2; at median about 70 months, approximately 14 remained remitted and approximately twelve progressed.

Trimming stripped 5 bases from V and 1 base from J, with 12 bases between. The germline V gene encodes CDR1 SQVTM and CDR2 ANQGSEA. The length of the CDR3 is 15 residues. The assay was immunoSEQ multiplex PCR, and TCRdb's table has in-frame clones only and misses some. The sample carries 300,000 or so clones, about 64% recorded once. The gene calls are TRBV29-1 and TRBJ2-6; D perhaps matches TRBD1 (5 bases). Sequences were derived from PBMCs, sampled after 36 months of ibrutinib treatment. This receptor was identified in a human donor with chronic lymphocytic leukemia. CDR3 nucleotide sequence: TGCAGCGTTATGACAGACCTTTCTGGGGCCAACGTCCTGACTTTC. This codes for CSVMTDLSGANVLTF.